A selection of T cell receptor beta chains follows, all from one sample in a study of T cells in Graves' hyperthyroidism and ophthalmopathy. TCRdb processed the multiplex PCR reads anew with MiXCR; each CDR3 protein has one entry. Altogether about half a million distinct CDR3 sequences are present, about 20% being singletons, with the ten largest covering approximately 50%. The sample was blood. The origin of the receptors is a middle-aged man with Graves' ophthalmopathy. Both conserved end residues are part of each CDR3. A D gene is named only where the DNA matches it firmly. Size is omitted from some rows. Given values are once, few, many or a class for expanded clones.

V gene: TRBV27; D gene: TRBD1; clone size: few; J gene: TRBJ1-2; CDR3 DNA: TGTGCCAGCAGTTTGAATACAGGGGGAGGCTACACCTTC; CDR3 protein: CASSLNTGGGYTF
V gene: TRBV7-6; D gene: -; clone size: few; J gene: TRBJ2-4; CDR3 DNA: TGTGCCAGCAGCCCTCAATTGGGGTTCCTAGCCAAAAACATTCAGTACTTC; CDR3 protein: CASSPQLGFLAKNIQYF
V gene: TRBV11-2; D gene: -; clone size: -; J gene: TRBJ2-7; CDR3 DNA: TGTGCCAGCAGCTTAGATCTTCCCCCCTACGAGCAGTACTTC; CDR3 protein: CASSLDLPPYEQYF
V gene: TRBV5-1; D gene: TRBD1; clone size: -; J gene: TRBJ1-4; CDR3 DNA: TGCGCCAGCAGCTCTCAAGGGGGCGGAAAACTGTTTTTT; CDR3 protein: CASSSQGGGKLFF
V gene: TRBV2; D gene: TRBD1; clone size: many; J gene: TRBJ2-7; CDR3 DNA: TGTGCCAGCAGTCGAGGGGGCAGTAGCTCCTACGAGCAGTACTTC; CDR3 protein: CASSRGGSSSYEQYF
V gene: TRBV2; D gene: -; clone size: -; J gene: TRBJ1-1; CDR3 DNA: TGTGCCAGCTATTCGGTGAACACTGAAGCTTTCTTT; CDR3 protein: CASYSVNTEAFF
V gene: TRBV10-3; D gene: -; clone size: -; J gene: TRBJ2-1; CDR3 DNA: TGTGCCATATCGGGACCCATAGCAAATGAGCAGTTCTTC; CDR3 protein: CAISGPIANEQFF
V gene: TRBV15; D gene: TRBD2; clone size: -; J gene: TRBJ2-7; CDR3 DNA: TGTGCCACCAGCAGAGATCTCGGACTAGCGGGCGGTAGTGGCTCCTACGAGCAGTACTTC; CDR3 protein: CATSRDLGLAGGSGSYEQYF
V gene: TRBV20-1; D gene: TRBD2; clone size: -; J gene: TRBJ2-1; CDR3 DNA: TGCAGTGCTGTCGGACTAGCGGGGAACAATGAGCAGTTCTTC; CDR3 protein: CSAVGLAGNNEQFF
V gene: TRBV7-2; D gene: TRBD2; clone size: -; J gene: TRBJ2-7; CDR3 DNA: TGTGCCAGCAGCTCAGGGAGGGGCGGTACCTACGAGCAGTACTTC; CDR3 protein: CASSSGRGGTYEQYF
V gene: TRBV20-1; D gene: TRBD1; clone size: -; J gene: TRBJ1-5; CDR3 DNA: TGCAGTGCGCCCCAGGGACAGAGGATGGGCAATCAGCCCCAGCATTTT; CDR3 protein: CSAPQGQRMGNQPQHF
V gene: TRBV7-3; D gene: -; clone size: few; J gene: TRBJ1-1; CDR3 DNA: TGTGCCAGCAGCTTAAGACTGGCAGGGTCGATCACTGAAGCTTTCTTT; CDR3 protein: CASSLRLAGSITEAFF
V gene: TRBV20-1; D gene: -; clone size: few; J gene: TRBJ1-1; CDR3 DNA: TGCAGTGCTGGACGGAAGGACAATATGAACACTGAAGCTTTCTTT; CDR3 protein: CSAGRKDNMNTEAFF
V gene: TRBV6-5; D gene: -; clone size: few; J gene: TRBJ2-2; CDR3 DNA: TGTGCCAGCAGTTACTCTGGAGCGACCGGGGAGCTGTTTTTT; CDR3 protein: CASSYSGATGELFF
V gene: TRBV7-2; D gene: -; clone size: many; J gene: TRBJ2-1; CDR3 DNA: TGTGCCAGCAGCTTATACATCCGGGACTTAGCTGAGCAGTTCTTC; CDR3 protein: CASSLYIRDLAEQFF
V gene: TRBV7-9; D gene: -; clone size: few; J gene: TRBJ2-3; CDR3 DNA: TGTGCCAGCAGCATAACTCTAGGAGGGGGCACAGATACGCAGTATTTT; CDR3 protein: CASSITLGGGTDTQYF